Listed here are 23 T cell receptor beta chains from one sample, sequenced in a study of CD8+ T cells in alopecia areata. RNA was isolated and reverse transcribed to cDNA, the sequencing template. Here immunoSEQ multiplex PCR was the method, and the copy in TCRdb shows in-frame clones only, minus some. Here the sample spans about 150,000 clones, around 47% being singletons. Input material: CD4+ T cells sorted from blood. Receptors were obtained from a human donor with alopecia areata.

There are a few counts of this clone. The J gene is TRBJ2-7, the V gene TRBV5-1; maybe TRBD2 (5 bases). The CDR3 runs 16 residues. Germline V gene sequence: CDR1 SGHRS, CDR2 YFSETQ. V dropped 1 base and J dropped 7 bases, with 21 bases sitting between them. CDR3 bases: TGCGCCAGCAGCTTGCCCCCCGGGGTTCCTCCATATGAGCAGTACTTC. Its translation: CASSLPPGVPPYEQYF.

The rearrangement links TRBV23-1 to TRBJ1-1; D is ambiguous. TRBV23-1 belongs to the ORF category, with a function that is uncertain. This CDR3 is built from 14 residues. The V and J ends lost 0 bases and 1 base respectively, with 6 bases between them. CDR3: CASSQSLTNTEAFF. DNA for the CDR3: TGCGCCAGCAGTCAATCGTTGACGAACACTGAAGCTTTCTTT.

The chain joins TRBV14 to TRBJ2-3, with unresolved D. CDR1 SGHDN and CDR2 FVKESK come from the germline V gene. CDR3 length: 11 amino acids. The V end lost 3 bases, the J end lost 7 bases, and 5 bases lay between the germline ends. CDR3 sequence (DNA): TGTGCCAGCAGCCACGATAATACGCAGTATTTT. Its protein is CASSHDNTQYF. Full variable domain (missing parts from reference TRBV14 and TRBJ2-3): EAGVTQFPSHSVIEKGQTVTLRCDPISGHDNLYWYRRVMGKEIKFLLHFVKESKQDESGMPNNRFLAERTGGTYSTLKVQPAELEDSGVYFCASSHDNTQYFGPGTRLTVL.

The chain is built from TRBV2 and TRBJ2-1, with unresolved D. The CDR3 extends over 12 amino acids. V was pared by 1 base and J by 8 bases, with 6 bases between. Looked up from germline, CDR1 is SNHLY and CDR2 is FYNNEI. CDR3 loop: CASSEGFYEQFF. The CDR3 nucleotides read TGTGCCAGCAGTGAAGGGTTCTATGAGCAGTTCTTC.

The rearrangement uses TRBV25-1 and TRBJ1-2; D is undetermined. This CDR3 is 16 amino acids long. Germline CDR1 and CDR2: MGHDK and SYGVNS. The V gene lost 8 bases and the J gene lost 1 base, with 20 bases spanning the gap. CDR3 bases: TGTGCCAGCTCGGGAAGCGGTGGAGGGATTAACTATGGCTACACCTTC. As protein: CASSGSGGGINYGYTF.

This chain uses TRBV29-1 with TRBJ1-1; TRBD1 agrees at 9 bases. Germline V gene data show CDR1 as SQVTM and CDR2 as ANQGSEA. This CDR3 spans 11 amino acids. Trimming removed 6 bases from V and 12 bases from J; junction bases left unmatched: 8. The CDR3 DNA sequence: TGCAGCGTGGAACAGGGGGCCAGGTCTTTCTTT. Translation: CSVEQGARSFF.

The rearrangement uses TRBV7-2 and TRBJ2-5, with D maybe TRBD2 (6 bases). Looked up from germline, CDR1 is SGHTA and CDR2 is FQGNSA. The CDR3 has 15 residues. Trimming removed 4 bases from V and 5 bases from J, with 17 bases in between. CDR3 sequence (DNA): TGTGCCAGCAGCTCCGGAAAGGGACTTTGGGAGACCCAGTACTTC. Its translation: CASSSGKGLWETQYF.

Here the CDR3 reads CSVNFEGRTYEQYF. The CDR3 coding sequence is TGCAGCGTTAACTTCGAGGGGAGGACCTACGAGCAGTACTTC. The V gene is TRBV29-1, the J gene TRBJ2-7; D perhaps matches TRBD2 (6 bases). CDR3 length: 14 amino acids. Trimming removed 5 bases at V and 2 bases at J, with 16 bases between. In germline, CDR1 is SQVTM, CDR2 ANQGSEA.

Turning to this clone: This sample includes further DNA sequences coding for the same CDR3. CDR3 protein: CASSPPGEETQYF. CDR3 coding DNA: TGTGCCAGCTCACCACCAGGGGAAGAGACCCAGTACTTC. The rearrangement links TRBV18 to TRBJ2-5; weak D call: TRBD1 (5 bases). Trimming removed 0 bases at V and 3 bases at J, with 5 bases between. CDR1 is KGHSH, CDR2 LQKENI, per germline. The CDR3 covers 13 residues. The whole variable domain, remainder taken from reference TRBV18 and TRBJ2-5, is NAGVMQNPRHLVRRRGQEARLRCSPMKGHSHVYWYRQLPEEGLKFMVYLQKENIIDESGMPKERFSAEFPKEGPSILRIQQVVRGDSAAYFCASSPPGEETQYFGPGTRLLVL.

This clone was seen a handful of times. The V gene is TRBV29-1, the J gene TRBJ1-1; unclear D gene. This CDR3 region has 12 residues. V lost 4 bases and J 11 bases, leaving 17 bases between the germline ends. Germline V gives CDR1 SQVTM, CDR2 ANQGSEA. CDR3 sequence reads: CSVVLGPSRAFF. The CDR3 DNA reads TGCAGCGTTGTTCTCGGGCCCAGCCGGGCTTTCTTT.

In its sample, this clone was seen a few times. This chain uses TRBV29-1 with TRBJ1-1; 7 bases agree with TRBD1. CDR1 is SQVTM, CDR2 ANQGSEA, per germline. This CDR3 is 14 amino acids long. V was pared by 4 bases and J by 3 bases, with 8 bases of the junction left unmatched. The CDR3 nucleotides read TGCAGCGTTGGGAATTCAGGGGGAGACACTGAAGCTTTCTTT. This gives the protein CSVGNSGGDTEAFF. Drawing the rest from reference TRBV29-1 and TRBJ1-1, the complete variable domain is SAVISQKPSRDICQRGTSLTIQCQVDSQVTMMFWYRQQPGQSLTLIATANQGSEATYESGFVIDKFPISRPNLTFSTLTVSNMSPEDSSIYLCSVGNSGGDTEAFFGQGTRLTVV.

The chain joins TRBV9 to TRBJ2-1; 9 bases map to TRBD2. The CDR3 runs to 16 residues. With 1 base clipped from V and 5 bases from J, the junction kept 7 bases outside the gene matches. Germline V gene data show CDR1 as SGDLS and CDR2 as YYNGEE. CDR3 protein: CASSVFPASGDNEQFF. DNA of the CDR3: TGTGCCAGCAGCGTATTTCCTGCTAGCGGGGACAATGAGCAGTTCTTC.

The V and J genes are TRBV2 and TRBJ1-2; D is unclear. The CDR3 consists of 14 residues. Looked up from germline, CDR1 is SNHLY and CDR2 is FYNNEI. The ends were cut back, 4 bases at V and 1 base at J, with 10 bases in the middle. CDR3 sequence reads: CASSAGSLNYGYTF. The CDR3 nucleotides are TGTGCCAGCAGTGCCGGCAGCCTTAACTATGGCTACACCTTC.

The CDR3: CASSESSVETQYF. As DNA, the CDR3 is TGTGCCAGCAGTGAGTCTTCGGTTGAGACCCAGTACTTC. The chain carries TRBV28 and TRBJ2-5; D ambiguous. CDR1 and CDR2 (germline): MDHEN, SYDVKM. The ends were cut back, 5 bases at V and 5 bases at J, with 12 bases in the middle. The CDR3 covers 13 residues. Full variable domain (rest looked up from reference TRBV28 and TRBJ2-5): DVKVTQSSRYLVKRTGEKVFLECVQDMDHENMFWYRQDPGLGLRLIYFSYDVKMKEKGDIPEGYSVSREKKERFSLILESASTNQTSMYLCASSESSVETQYFGPGTRLLVL.

This chain links TRBV18 with TRBJ2-2; D unclear. The CDR3 runs 16 residues. V was shortened by 5 bases and J by 0 bases, with 13 bases between the two germline ends. Germline CDR1 KGHSH, CDR2 LQKENI. Here the CDR3 reads CASSAPTIANTGELFF. In nucleotides, the CDR3 is TGTGCCAGCTCAGCTCCTACAATTGCGAACACCGGGGAGCTGTTTTTT.

In its sample, this clone was seen a few times. The chain links TRBV14 to TRBJ2-5, with 10 bases that match TRBD1. The V and J ends lost 3 bases and 0 bases, in that order; junction bases with no gene match: 13. Germline V CDR1 and CDR2: SGHDN, FVKESK. The CDR3 runs to 19 residues. CDR3 amino acids: CASSQGRDRGRSYQETQYF. The CDR3 nucleotides read TGTGCCAGCAGCCAGGGCCGGGACAGGGGACGCTCGTACCAAGAGACCCAGTACTTC. Full variable domain (remainder filled in from reference TRBV14 and TRBJ2-5): EAGVTQFPSHSVIEKGQTVTLRCDPISGHDNLYWYRRVMGKEIKFLLHFVKESKQDESGMPNNRFLAERTGGTYSTLKVQPAELEDSGVYFCASSQGRDRGRSYQETQYFGPGTRLLVL.

This clone has just one count. CDR3: CASPSVSGIPSGANVLTF. The CDR3 bases are TGTGCCAGCCCCAGCGTTAGCGGGATTCCTTCTGGGGCCAACGTCCTGACTTTC. This chain connects TRBV7-9 to TRBJ2-6, with 8 positions matching TRBD2. The CDR3 consists of 18 residues. Germline V CDR1 and CDR2: SEHNR, FQNEAQ (reference sequence). The V segment lost 8 bases and the J segment 1 base; nucleotides outside the gene matches: 13. Combining the CDR3 with reference TRBV7-9 and TRBJ2-6 gives the whole variable domain DTGVSQNPRHKITKRGQNVTFRCDPISEHNRLYWYRQTLGQGPEFLTYFQNEAQLEKSRLLSDRFSAERPKGSFSTLEIQRTEQGDSAMYLCASPSVSGIPSGANVLTFGAGSRLTVL.

V and J are TRBV4-2 and TRBJ2-7; D is perhaps TRBD1 (5 bases). Trimming shortened V by 2 bases and J by 4 bases, and 15 bases separated the two germline ends. This CDR3 comprises 15 residues. Germline assignment: CDR1 LGHNA and CDR2 YNFKEQ. CDR3 in amino acids: CASSQWGTPPYEQYF. CDR3 DNA sequence: TGTGCCAGCAGCCAATGGGGCACCCCCCCTTACGAGCAGTACTTC.

The V call is TRBV29-1, the J call TRBJ2-3; no definite D call. V was pared by 4 bases and J by 0 bases, with 11 bases between. Germline V lookup: CDR1 SQVTM, CDR2 ANQGSEA. The CDR3 runs 14 residues. The CDR3 nucleotides are TGCAGCGTTGTGGTAATGGGGAGCACAGATACGCAGTATTTT. It translates to CSVVVMGSTDTQYF.

The rearrangement joins TRBV11-2 to TRBJ2-3, with D perhaps TRBD2 (5 bases). The CDR3 has 14 residues. CDR1 and CDR2 (germline): SGHAT, FQNNGV. The V end was cut by 5 bases, the J end by 3 bases, with 12 bases between. DNA for the CDR3: TGTGCCAGCAGCGAGGCAGGACTTACAGATACGCAGTATTTT. Its translation: CASSEAGLTDTQYF.

This clone was seen a handful of times. The chain employs TRBV5-1 and TRBJ2-5; D is unresolved. Trimming left V 5 bases short and J 3 bases short, with 14 bases between. Germline CDR1 reads SGHRS; CDR2 reads YFSETQ. The CDR3 loop spans 14 amino acids. The CDR3 spells CASRAGPVEETQYF. The DNA of the CDR3 is TGCGCCAGCAGAGCAGGACCCGTGGAAGAGACCCAGTACTTC.

This clone was counted between two and nine times. In DNA form, the CDR3 reads TGTGCCAGCTCCCGACAGTTCCCCGGGGACGAGCAGTACTTC. Protein: CASSRQFPGDEQYF. V usage is TRBV18 and J usage is TRBJ2-7, with D possibly being TRBD1 or TRBD2 (5 bases each). This CDR3 spans 14 amino acids. V lost 6 bases and J 5 bases, leaving 17 bases between the germline ends. The V gene's germline CDR1 is KGHSH and CDR2 LQKENI. The full variable domain, rest sourced from reference TRBV18 and TRBJ2-7, is NAGVMQNPRHLVRRRGQEARLRCSPMKGHSHVYWYRQLPEEGLKFMVYLQKENIIDESGMPKERFSAEFPKEGPSILRIQQVVRGDSAAYFCASSRQFPGDEQYFGPGTRLTVT.

The chain couples TRBV2 to TRBJ2-4; D may be TRBD1 (6 bases). Germline CDR1 reads SNHLY; CDR2 reads FYNNEI. CDR3 length: 12 amino acids. Trimming pared 2 bases from V and 15 bases from J, leaving 14 bases between. The CDR3 loop is CASSELQGIRYF. In DNA form, the CDR3 reads TGTGCCAGCAGTGAACTTCAGGGGATCCGGTACTTC.